This TCR beta chain originates from a study of blood T cell repertoires in COVID-19. In terms of age and location, participants ranged from roughly 18 to 95 years and lived in under 30 US areas. Which cohort a participant joined came from the clinical history participants gave. This CDR3 spans 14 amino acids. The junction had 4 bases not matched to a gene; V was cut back by 9 bases and J by 5 bases. Looked up from germline, CDR1 is SGHRS and CDR2 is YFSETQ. Per the study methods: Amplification of reference gene primers provided the estimated nucleated cell counts. Profiled with immunoSEQ multiplex PCR; TCRdb holds only in-frame clones, not every one. D and trimming were read from the DNA, whereas the V and J calls and clone size are those reported in that table. The data contain a few hundred thousand clones, 85% to 90% of them singletons.

The chain recombines TRBV5-1 with TRBJ2-1, with TRBD2 matching 14 bases. The specimen was PBMCs or T cells enriched from blood (not recorded which). The source is a woman in her late teens or twenties who had recovered from COVID-19. CDR3 residues: CATQTSGGDNEQFF. The CDR3 nucleotides read TGCGCCACCCAGACTAGCGGGGGGGACAATGAGCAGTTCTTC.